This TCR beta chain came from a study of T cell responses to AZD1222 COVID-19 vaccine. Study as a whole: Second-dose schedules of about 4 or about 12 weeks were combined.

Note on this clone: No antigen is known for it.

The germline V gene has CDR1 MDHEN and CDR2 SYDVKM. The CDR3 runs to 17 residues. J was trimmed by 0 bases and V by 6 bases; bases with no gene match: 10. Some clones are missing from TCRdb's copy, which holds only in-frame ones; the method was immunoSEQ multiplex PCR. The sample holds 150,000 to 200,000 clones; around 90% are singletons and the top ten take about 3%. Study-level results: Clonal diversity was possibly underestimated, and white British individuals and females predominated among donors. Repertoires were obtained solely post-peak T cell response.

Sequenced here: peripheral blood, sampled on day 0 of AZD1222 vaccination. The TCR comes from an adult in good health. J is TRBJ1-5 and V is TRBV28; 8 bases agree with TRBD1. CDR3 region: CASRSGTGIVSNQPQHF. Here the CDR3 DNA reads TGTGCCAGCAGATCCGGGACAGGAATCGTTAGCAATCAGCCCCAGCATTTT.